This T cell receptor beta chain emerged from a study of metastatic and nonmetastatic thyroid tumors. From the PCR reads, TCRdb re-called clones with MiXCR. The sample records 30,000 to 45,000 clones, roughly 26% being singletons. Germline loops: CDR1 MNHEY, CDR2 SVGAGI. Trimming cost V 0 bases and J 0 bases, with 3 bases left between them. There are 13 residues in the CDR3. Ahead of thyroid surgery, no patient had received treatment of any kind. The specimen sequenced was blood. V usage is TRBV6-5 and J usage is TRBJ2-7; D is unresolved. This sequence originates from a female donor with papillary thyroid cancer or a benign thyroid nodule (not recorded which). Some clones in this sample may be carry-over from other donors' samples. The CDR3 nucleotides read TGTGCCAGCAGTTACTCGGCCTCCTACGAGCAGTACTTC. The encoded protein is CASSYSASYEQYF.